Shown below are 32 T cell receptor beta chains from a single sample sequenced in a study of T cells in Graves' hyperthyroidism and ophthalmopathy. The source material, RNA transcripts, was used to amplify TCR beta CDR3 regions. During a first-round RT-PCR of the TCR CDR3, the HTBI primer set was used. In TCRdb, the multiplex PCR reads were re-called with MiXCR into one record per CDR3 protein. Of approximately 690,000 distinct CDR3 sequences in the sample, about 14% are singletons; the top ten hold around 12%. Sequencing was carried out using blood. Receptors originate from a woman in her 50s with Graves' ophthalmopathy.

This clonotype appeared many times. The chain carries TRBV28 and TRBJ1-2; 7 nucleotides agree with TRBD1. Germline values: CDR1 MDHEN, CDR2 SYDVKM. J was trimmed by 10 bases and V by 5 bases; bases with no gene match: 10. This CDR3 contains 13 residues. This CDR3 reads CASSANGQDSYTF. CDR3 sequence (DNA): TGTGCCAGCAGTGCAAATGGACAGGATTCCTACACCTTC.

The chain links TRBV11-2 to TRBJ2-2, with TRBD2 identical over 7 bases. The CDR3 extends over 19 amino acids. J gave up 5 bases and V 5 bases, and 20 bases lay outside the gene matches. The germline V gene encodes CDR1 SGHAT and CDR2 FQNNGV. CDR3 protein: CASSLPISGRELWTGELFF. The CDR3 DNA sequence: TGTGCCAGCAGCCTCCCTATTTCCGGGCGGGAGCTCTGGACCGGGGAGCTGTTTTTT.

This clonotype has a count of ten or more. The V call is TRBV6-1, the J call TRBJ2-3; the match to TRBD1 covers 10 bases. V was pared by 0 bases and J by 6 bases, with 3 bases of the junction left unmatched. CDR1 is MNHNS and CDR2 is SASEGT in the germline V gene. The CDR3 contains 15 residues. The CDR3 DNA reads TGTGCCAGCAGTGAAGCGACAGGGGGCGCGGATACGCAGTATTTT. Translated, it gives CASSEATGGADTQYF.

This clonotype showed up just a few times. CDR3 bases: TGTGCCAGCAGATTTGGACTAGCGGGAGCCGCGAACACCGGGGAGCTGTTTTTT. The encoded protein is CASRFGLAGAANTGELFF. The V gene is TRBV27, the J gene TRBJ2-2, with 13 bases matching TRBD2. CDR1 is MNHEY and CDR2 is SMNVEV in the germline V gene (reference sequence). V was clipped by 6 bases and J by 0 bases; unmatched bases: 7. The CDR3 totals 18 residues.

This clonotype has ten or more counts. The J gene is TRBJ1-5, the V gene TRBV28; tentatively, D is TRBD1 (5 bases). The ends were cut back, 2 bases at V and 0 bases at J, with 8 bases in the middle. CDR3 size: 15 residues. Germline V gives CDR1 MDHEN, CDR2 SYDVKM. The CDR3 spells CASSLPTDSNQPQHF. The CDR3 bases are TGTGCCAGCAGTTTACCGACAGATAGCAATCAGCCCCAGCATTTT.

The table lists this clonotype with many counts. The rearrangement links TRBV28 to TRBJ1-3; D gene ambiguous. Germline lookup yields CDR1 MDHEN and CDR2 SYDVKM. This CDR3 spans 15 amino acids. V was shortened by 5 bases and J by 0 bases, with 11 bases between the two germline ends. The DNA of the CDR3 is TGTGCCAGCAGTCCAGACCGCTACTCTGGAAACACCATATATTTT. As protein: CASSPDRYSGNTIYF. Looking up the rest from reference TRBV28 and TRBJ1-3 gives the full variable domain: DVKVTQSSRYLVKRTGEKVFLECVQDMDHENMFWYRQDPGLGLRLIYFSYDVKMKEKGDIPEGYSVSREKKERFSLILESASTNQTSMYLCASSPDRYSGNTIYFGEGSWLTVV.

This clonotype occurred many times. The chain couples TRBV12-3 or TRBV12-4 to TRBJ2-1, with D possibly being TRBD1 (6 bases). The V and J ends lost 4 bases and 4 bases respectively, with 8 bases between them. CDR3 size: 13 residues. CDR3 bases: TGTGCCAGCAGTTGGGACACATACAATGAGCAGTTCTTC. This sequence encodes CASSWDTYNEQFF.

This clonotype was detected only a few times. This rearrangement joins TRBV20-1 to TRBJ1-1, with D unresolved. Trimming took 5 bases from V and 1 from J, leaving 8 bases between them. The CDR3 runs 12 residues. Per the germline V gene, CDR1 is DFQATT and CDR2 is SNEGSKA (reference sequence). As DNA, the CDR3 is TGCAGTGCTCCTCAATCGAACACTGAAGCTTTCTTT. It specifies CSAPQSNTEAFF.

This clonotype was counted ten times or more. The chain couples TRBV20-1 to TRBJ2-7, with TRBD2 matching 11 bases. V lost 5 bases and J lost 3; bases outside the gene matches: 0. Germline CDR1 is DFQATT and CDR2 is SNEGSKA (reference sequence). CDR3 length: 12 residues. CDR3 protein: CSAGTSGYEQYF. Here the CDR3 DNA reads TGCAGTGCTGGGACTAGCGGCTACGAGCAGTACTTC.

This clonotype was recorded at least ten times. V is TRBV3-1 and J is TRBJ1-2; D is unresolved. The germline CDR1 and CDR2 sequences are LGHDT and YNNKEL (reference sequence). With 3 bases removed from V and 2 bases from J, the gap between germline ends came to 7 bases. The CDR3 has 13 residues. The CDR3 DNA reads TGTGCCAGCAGCCATAGGCAGAACTATGGCTACACCTTC. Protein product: CASSHRQNYGYTF.

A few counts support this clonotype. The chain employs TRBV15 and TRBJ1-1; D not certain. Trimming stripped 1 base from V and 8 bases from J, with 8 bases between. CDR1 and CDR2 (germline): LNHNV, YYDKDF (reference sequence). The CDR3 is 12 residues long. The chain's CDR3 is CATSRATEEAFF. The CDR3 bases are TGTGCCACCAGCAGAGCCACGGAAGAAGCTTTCTTT.

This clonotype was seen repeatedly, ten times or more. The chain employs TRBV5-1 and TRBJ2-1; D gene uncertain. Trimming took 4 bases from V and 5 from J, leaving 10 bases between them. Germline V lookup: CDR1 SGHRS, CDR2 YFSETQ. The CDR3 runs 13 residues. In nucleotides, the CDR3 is TGCGCCAGCAGCGACCGTCGTAACAATGAGCAGTTCTTC. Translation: CASSDRRNNEQFF. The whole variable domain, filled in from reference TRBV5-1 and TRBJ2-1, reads KAGVTQTPRYLIKTRGQQVTLSCSPISGHRSVSWYQQTPGQGLQFLFEYFSETQRNKGNFPGRFSGRQFSNSRSEMNVSTLELGDSALYLCASSDRRNNEQFFGPGTRLTVL.

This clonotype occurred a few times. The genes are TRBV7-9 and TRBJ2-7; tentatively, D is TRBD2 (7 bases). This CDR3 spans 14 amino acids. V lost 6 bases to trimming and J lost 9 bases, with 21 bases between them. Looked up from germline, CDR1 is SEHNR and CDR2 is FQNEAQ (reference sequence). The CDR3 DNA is TGTGCCAGCAGTCCCACGGGGGGCTCGAGGGTGCAGTACTTC. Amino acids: CASSPTGGSRVQYF.

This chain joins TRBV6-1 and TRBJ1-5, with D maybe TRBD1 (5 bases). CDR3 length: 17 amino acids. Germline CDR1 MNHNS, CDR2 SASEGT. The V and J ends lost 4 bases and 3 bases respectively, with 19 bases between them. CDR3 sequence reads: CASSVVGPRGDNQPQHF. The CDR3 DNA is TGTGCCAGCAGTGTTGTCGGTCCCCGGGGGGACAATCAGCCCCAGCATTTT.

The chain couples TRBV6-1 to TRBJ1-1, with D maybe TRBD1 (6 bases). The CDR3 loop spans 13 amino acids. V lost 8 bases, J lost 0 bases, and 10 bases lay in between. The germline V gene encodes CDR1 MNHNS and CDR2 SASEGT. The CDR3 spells CASQDSMNTEAFF. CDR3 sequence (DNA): TGTGCCAGCCAGGACAGCATGAACACTGAAGCTTTCTTT.

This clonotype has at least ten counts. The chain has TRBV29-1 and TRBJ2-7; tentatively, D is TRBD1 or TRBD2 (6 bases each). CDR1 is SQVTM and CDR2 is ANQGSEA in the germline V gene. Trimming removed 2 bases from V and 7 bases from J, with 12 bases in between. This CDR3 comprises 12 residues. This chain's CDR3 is CSVERRGREQYF. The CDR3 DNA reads TGCAGCGTTGAACGTCGGGGGCGTGAGCAGTACTTC.

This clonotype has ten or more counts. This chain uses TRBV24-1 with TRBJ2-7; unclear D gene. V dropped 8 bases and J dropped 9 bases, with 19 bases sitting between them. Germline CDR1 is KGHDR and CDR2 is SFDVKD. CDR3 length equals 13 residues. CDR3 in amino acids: CATTGLQSTTQYF. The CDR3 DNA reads TGTGCCACCACCGGGCTGCAGTCTACGACGCAGTACTTC.

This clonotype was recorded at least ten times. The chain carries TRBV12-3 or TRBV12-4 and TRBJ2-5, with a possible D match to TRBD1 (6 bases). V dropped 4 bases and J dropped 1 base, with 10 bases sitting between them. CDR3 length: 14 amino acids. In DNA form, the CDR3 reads TGTGCCAGCAGTTCAGGACAGTTCCAAGAGACCCAGTACTTC. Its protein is CASSSGQFQETQYF.

This CDR3 is CSAREQGGNQPQHF. Here the CDR3 DNA reads TGCAGTGCTAGAGAGCAGGGAGGCAATCAGCCCCAGCATTTT. The chain couples TRBV20-1 to TRBJ1-5, with TRBD1 as a possible D gene (5 bases). Per germline, CDR1 DFQATT and CDR2 SNEGSKA (reference sequence). V was pared by 0 bases and J by 2 bases, with 8 bases between. The CDR3 is 14 amino acids.

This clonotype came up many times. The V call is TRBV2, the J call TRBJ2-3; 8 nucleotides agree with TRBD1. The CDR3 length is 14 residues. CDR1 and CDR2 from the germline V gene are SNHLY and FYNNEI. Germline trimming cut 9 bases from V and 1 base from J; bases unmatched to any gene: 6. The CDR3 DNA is TGTGCCAGTGACCCGGGACAGGGCACAGATACGCAGTATTTT. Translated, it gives CASDPGQGTDTQYF.

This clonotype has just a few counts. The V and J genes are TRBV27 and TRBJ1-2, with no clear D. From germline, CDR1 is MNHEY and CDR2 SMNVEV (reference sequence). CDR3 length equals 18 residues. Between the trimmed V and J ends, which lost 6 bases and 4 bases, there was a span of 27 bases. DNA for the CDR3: TGTGCCAGCAGATTCAATCCCGGGCCCTCGTCCCGTAGCTATGGCTACACCTTC. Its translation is CASRFNPGPSSRSYGYTF.

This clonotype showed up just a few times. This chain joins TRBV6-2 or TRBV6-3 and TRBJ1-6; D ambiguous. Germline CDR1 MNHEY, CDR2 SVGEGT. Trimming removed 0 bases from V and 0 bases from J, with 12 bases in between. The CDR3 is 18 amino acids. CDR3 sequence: CASSYSTRRSSYNSPLHF. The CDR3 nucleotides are TGTGCCAGCAGTTACTCGACTAGAAGGAGCTCCTATAATTCACCCCTCCACTTT.

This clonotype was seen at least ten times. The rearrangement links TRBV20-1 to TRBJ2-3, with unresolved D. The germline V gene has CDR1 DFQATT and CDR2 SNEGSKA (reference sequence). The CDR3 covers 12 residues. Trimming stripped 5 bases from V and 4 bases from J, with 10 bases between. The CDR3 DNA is TGCAGTGCTTTGGCGGCGGCAGATACGCAGTATTTT. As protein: CSALAAADTQYF.

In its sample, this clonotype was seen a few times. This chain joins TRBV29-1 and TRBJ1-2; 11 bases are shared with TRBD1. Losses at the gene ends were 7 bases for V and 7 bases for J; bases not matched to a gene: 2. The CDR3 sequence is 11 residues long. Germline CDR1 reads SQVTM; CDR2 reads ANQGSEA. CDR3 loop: CSAGTGGGYTF. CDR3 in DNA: TGCAGCGCTGGGACAGGGGGTGGCTACACCTTC.

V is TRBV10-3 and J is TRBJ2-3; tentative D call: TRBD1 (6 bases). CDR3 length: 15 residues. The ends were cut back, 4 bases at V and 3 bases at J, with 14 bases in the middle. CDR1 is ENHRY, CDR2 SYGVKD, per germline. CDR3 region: CAISVIGGRTDTQYF. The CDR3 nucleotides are TGTGCCATCAGTGTGATAGGGGGTAGGACAGATACGCAGTATTTT.

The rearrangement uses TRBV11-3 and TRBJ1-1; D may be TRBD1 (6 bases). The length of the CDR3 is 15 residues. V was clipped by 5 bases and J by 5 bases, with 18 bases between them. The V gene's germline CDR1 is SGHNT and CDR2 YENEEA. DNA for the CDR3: TGTGCCAGCAGCGGCGCCGGGACAATTATAACTGAAGCTTTCTTT. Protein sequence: CASSGAGTIITEAFF. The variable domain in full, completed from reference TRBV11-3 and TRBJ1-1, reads EAGVVQSPRYKIIEKKQPVAFWCNPISGHNTLYWYLQNLGQGPELLIRYENEEAVDDSQLPKDRFSAERLKGVDSTLKIQPAELGDSAVYLCASSGAGTIITEAFFGQGTRLTVV.

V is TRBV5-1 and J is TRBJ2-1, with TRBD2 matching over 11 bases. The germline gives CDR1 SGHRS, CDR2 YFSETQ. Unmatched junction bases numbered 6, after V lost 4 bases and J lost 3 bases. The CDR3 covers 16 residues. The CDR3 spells CASSQRLAGYYNEQFF. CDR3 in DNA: TGCGCCAGCAGCCAGAGACTAGCGGGATACTACAATGAGCAGTTCTTC.

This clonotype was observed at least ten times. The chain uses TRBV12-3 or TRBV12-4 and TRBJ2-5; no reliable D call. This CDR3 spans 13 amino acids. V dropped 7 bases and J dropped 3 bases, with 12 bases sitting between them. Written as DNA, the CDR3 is TGTGCCAGCACCCGGCGGCAGAAAGAGACCCAGTACTTC. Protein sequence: CASTRRQKETQYF.

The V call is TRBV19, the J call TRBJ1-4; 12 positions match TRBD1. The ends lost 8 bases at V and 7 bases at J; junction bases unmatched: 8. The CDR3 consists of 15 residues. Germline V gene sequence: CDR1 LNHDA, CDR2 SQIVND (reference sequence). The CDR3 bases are TGTGCCAGTTCCTCCCTGGGACAGGGGGCTGAAAAACTGTTTTTT. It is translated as CASSSLGQGAEKLFF.

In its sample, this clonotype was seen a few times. The CDR3 spells CASRERSGPNSPLHF. CDR3 DNA: TGTGCCAGCAGGGAGCGGTCAGGACCGAATTCACCCCTCCACTTT. The chain couples TRBV6-1 to TRBJ1-6; D is undetermined. Germline loops: CDR1 MNHNS, CDR2 SASEGT. The CDR3 runs 15 residues. Trimming removed 6 bases from V and 7 bases from J, with 16 bases in between.

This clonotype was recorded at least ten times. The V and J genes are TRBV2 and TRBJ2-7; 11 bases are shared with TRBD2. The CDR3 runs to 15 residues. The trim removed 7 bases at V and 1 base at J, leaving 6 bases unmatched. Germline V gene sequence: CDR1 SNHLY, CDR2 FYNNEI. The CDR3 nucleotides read TGTGCCAGCAACCCACTAGCGGGAGTATCCTACGAGCAGTACTTC. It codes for CASNPLAGVSYEQYF.

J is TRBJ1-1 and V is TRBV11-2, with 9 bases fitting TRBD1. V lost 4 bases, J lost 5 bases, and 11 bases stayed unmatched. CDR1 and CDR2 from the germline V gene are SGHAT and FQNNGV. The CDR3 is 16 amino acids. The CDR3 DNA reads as TGTGCCAGCAGCTCGATGAACAGGGGGCGAGGGACTGAAGCTTTCTTT. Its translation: CASSSMNRGRGTEAFF.